A single sample gave rise to the 4 T cell receptor beta chains below, sequenced in a study of T-cell reconstitution after alpha-beta-depleted transplantation in children. The antigens of these receptors remain unknown. The TCRbeta library was prepared with unique molecular identifiers. MiXCR was run by TCRdb on the PCR reads, yielding one entry per CDR3 protein. The repertoire holds fewer than 350,000 distinct CDR3 sequences, with over 7.5% as singletons. Overall study findings and caveats: Among T cells one year after transplant, newly produced cells accounted for most counts and diversity.

This specimen consisted of peripheral blood, obtained 360 days after TCRalphabeta/CD19-depleted stem cell transplant. These receptors were collected from a female patient between 2 and 15 years old who had a stem cell transplant for Fanconi anemia, so the T cells may come from the graft donor.

To note about this clonotype: A much more abundant neighbour one base away suggests this may be a read error. The CDR3, as DNA: TGTGCCAGCAGCGTCCGCCAATCCGGCTCTGGGGCCAACGTCCTGACTTTC. Translating it yields CASSVRQSGSGANVLTF. The V call is TRBV7-9, the J call TRBJ2-6; no firm D call. Trimming took off 5 bases at V and 0 bases at J, with 14 bases between the two ends. Germline CDR1 and CDR2: SEHNR and FQNEAQ (reference sequence). The CDR3 is made up of 17 amino acids.

The chain is built from TRBV6-5 and TRBJ1-1; 7 bases are a match to TRBD1. The CDR3 is made up of 13 amino acids. From germline, CDR1 is MNHEY and CDR2 SVGAGI. V was pared by 2 bases and J by 8 bases, with 5 bases of the junction left unmatched. The CDR3 region is CASSYRGTAEAFF. The CDR3 DNA reads as TGTGCCAGCAGTTACCGTGGGACAGCGGAAGCTTTCTTT.

Many counts were recorded for this clonotype. The gene calls are TRBV29-1 and TRBJ1-1, with D uncertain. This CDR3 is built from 14 residues. Germline loops: CDR1 SQVTM, CDR2 ANQGSEA. V was cut by 3 bases and J by 0 bases, with 11 bases left in between. The CDR3 reads CSVDSYPMNTEAFF. The CDR3 nucleotides read TGCAGCGTTGACAGTTACCCTATGAACACTGAAGCTTTCTTT.

The chain combines TRBV20-1 with TRBJ2-1, with TRBD1 identical over 8 bases. CDR1 is DFQATT, CDR2 SNEGSKA, per germline (reference sequence). V shed 0 bases and J 4 bases; nucleotides not matched to a gene: 8. The CDR3 runs to 16 residues. The CDR3 bases are TGCAGTGCTAGAGATCTTCAGGGGGCGAGATACAATGAGCAGTTCTTC. Translating it yields CSARDLQGARYNEQFF.